This T cell receptor beta chain originates from a study of cytomegalovirus exposure and HLA in healthy donors. Study-wide points: A later analysis linked a missense DCLRE1C variant to TCR beta V- and J-gene trimming. Across HLA loci, a later analysis found differing TCR association rates, with DRB1 most and HLA-C fewest. A later analysis by the authors found several of the most significant clusters apparently linked to common viral pathogens.

The CDR3 length is 13 residues. Primers included in the PCR were 60 Vbeta and 13 Jbeta primers. TCRdb's copy holds only in-frame clones and misses some; the assay was immunoSEQ multiplex PCR. Among 120,000 or so clones listed, around 84% were seen once. In regard to this clone: Its specificity is not known.

Material for sequencing was PBMCs. The gene calls are TRBV21-1 and TRBJ2-7; TRBD1, as called in the table, went unchecked against the DNA. TRBV21-1 is marked as a pseudogene. This TCR derives from a man between 18 and 29 years old in good health and CMV-seronegative. Written as DNA, the CDR3 is TGTGCCAGCAGCAAAGAGGGCAGGGGAGAGCAGTACTTC. The encoded protein is CASSKEGRGEQYF.